This TCR beta chain was obtained from a study of blood T cells in healthy people across ages. General study points: Estimated diversity that came from one million T cells was considered an underestimate. The donors' CMV status was not determined, possibly confounding changes in expanded clonotypes.

The CDR3 loop spans 14 amino acids. V lost 3 bases to trimming and J lost 1 base, with 11 bases between them. Germline CDR1 SGHRS, CDR2 YFSETQ. This clonotype was counted a few times. Its antigen is still unknown. Combining a sample-barcoded 5' primer with a J-beta primer mix, a second PCR ran for roughly 6 to 12 cycles. TCRdb recomputed calls from the 5' RACE reads with MiXCR, one row per CDR3 protein. This table has about 730,000 distinct CDR3 sequences, roughly 43% appearing once. This clonotype was sampled from a woman between 55 and 75 years old in good health. The sequenced sample was blood. The chain has TRBV5-1 and TRBJ2-7; D is unresolved. The CDR3 reads CASSYEVPSYEQYF. The CDR3 DNA is TGCGCCAGCAGCTATGAAGTGCCTTCCTACGAGCAGTACTTC.